This T cell receptor (beta chain) comes out of a study of cytomegalovirus exposure and HLA in healthy donors. At the level of the study: Out of 398 genotyped donors, about 76% belonged to the Caucasian-associated ancestry cluster.

PCR used 60 Vbeta primers and 13 Jbeta primers. Sequencing used immunoSEQ multiplex PCR; TCRdb keeps in-frame clones, though not all of them. The sample lists 95,000 to 100,000 clones, roughly 76% seen once, with 1.5% to 2.5% in the top ten. This clone has only one observation. Its antigen is currently unknown. This CDR3 is 16 amino acids long. Germline V gene lookup returns CDR1 MGHRA and CDR2 YSYEKL. V lost 4 bases to trimming and J lost 5 bases; unmatched junction nucleotides: 11. Findings and limits, study-wide: Several of the most significant clusters appeared linked to common viral pathogens, based on a later analysis.

The chain carries TRBV4-1 and TRBJ2-7; 10 bases match TRBD1. The clonotype comes from a man aged 35 to 55 in good health and CMV-seronegative. The sequenced sample was PBMCs. CDR3 loop: CASSPSWDRGFDEQYF. The CDR3 DNA reads TGCGCCAGCAGCCCCTCCTGGGACAGGGGCTTCGACGAGCAGTACTTC.